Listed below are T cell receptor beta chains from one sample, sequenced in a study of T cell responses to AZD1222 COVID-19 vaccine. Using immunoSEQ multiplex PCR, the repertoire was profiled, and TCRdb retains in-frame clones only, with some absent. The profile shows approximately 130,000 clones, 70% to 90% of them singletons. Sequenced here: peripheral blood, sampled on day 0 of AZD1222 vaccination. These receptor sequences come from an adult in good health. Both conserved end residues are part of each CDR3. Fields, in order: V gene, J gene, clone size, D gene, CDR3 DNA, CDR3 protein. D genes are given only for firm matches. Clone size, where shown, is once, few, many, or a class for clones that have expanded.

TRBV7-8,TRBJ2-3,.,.,TGTGCCAGCAGCTTAGCGAGAGTAGCGGCCCGCACAGATACGCAGTATTTT,CASSLARVAARTDTQYF
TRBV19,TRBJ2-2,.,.,TGTGCCAGTAGATACCAGGACCCCGGGGAGCTGTTTTTT,CASRYQDPGELFF
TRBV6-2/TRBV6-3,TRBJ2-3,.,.,TGTGCCAGCAGTTACTCGCGACAGGTCCCCACAGATACGCAGTATTTT,CASSYSRQVPTDTQYF
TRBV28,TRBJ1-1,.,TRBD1,TGTGCCAGCAGTAGACAGGGGCGAACTGAAGCTTTCTTT,CASSRQGRTEAFF
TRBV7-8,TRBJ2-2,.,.,TGTGCCAGCAGCTTACTTCGAATCCCCGGGGAGCTGTTTTTT,CASSLLRIPGELFF
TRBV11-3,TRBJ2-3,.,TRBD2,TGTGCCAGCTCCACGGGCGTAGCGGGGGCCAAGGCAGATACGCAGTATTTT,CASSTGVAGAKADTQYF
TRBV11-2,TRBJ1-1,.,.,TGTGCCAGCAGCTTAACCACCCAGGGTACTGAAGCTTTCTTT,CASSLTTQGTEAFF
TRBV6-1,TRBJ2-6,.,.,TGTGCCAGCAGTGAGGGGGTTAGCTCTGGGGCCAACGTCCTGACTTTC,CASSEGVSSGANVLTF
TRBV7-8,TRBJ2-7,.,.,TGTGCCAGCAGCTATCGGACAGTCTTGTACGAGCAGTACTTC,CASSYRTVLYEQYF
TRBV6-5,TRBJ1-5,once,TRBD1,TGTGCCAGCAGGGGACAGGGCGCCGCGAATCAGCCCCAGCATTTT,CASRGQGAANQPQHF
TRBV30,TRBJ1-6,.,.,TGTGCCTGGAGTGGCGGGACAACTTATAATTCACCCCTCCACTTT,CAWSGGTTYNSPLHF
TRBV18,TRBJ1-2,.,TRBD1,TGTGCCAGCTCACCGGGACAGGCCCATGGCTACACCTTC,CASSPGQAHGYTF
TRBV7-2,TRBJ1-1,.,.,TGTGCCAGCAGCTTAGCGACAGCGCGGGAAGCTTTCTTT,CASSLATAREAFF
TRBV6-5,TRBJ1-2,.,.,TGTGCCAGCGGAGACACCTATGGCTACACCTTC,CASGDTYGYTF
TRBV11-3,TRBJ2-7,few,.,TGTGCCAGCAGCCGTGACCGAGGTCCCTACGAGCAGTACTTC,CASSRDRGPYEQYF
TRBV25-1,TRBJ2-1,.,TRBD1,TGTGCCAGCAGTGAGACCGGGACAGGGTATCGCGAGCAGTTCTTC,CASSETGTGYREQFF
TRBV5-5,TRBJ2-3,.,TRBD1,TGTGCCAGCAGCATGATGACAGGGGATACAGATACGCAGTATTTT,CASSMMTGDTDTQYF
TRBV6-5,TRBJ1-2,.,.,TGTGCCAGCAGCGTGAAGGGGACGGTCTATGGCTACACCTTC,CASSVKGTVYGYTF
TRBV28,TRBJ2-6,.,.,TGTGCCAGCAGTTCCTCCAGGGGGGTCGGGGCCAACGTCCTGACTTTC,CASSSSRGVGANVLTF
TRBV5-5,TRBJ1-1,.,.,TGTGCCAGCAGCCCCCTCCAGGGTCGGACTGAAGCTTTCTTT,CASSPLQGRTEAFF
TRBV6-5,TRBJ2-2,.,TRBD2,TGTTCAGCAGGGCGGACTAGCCCGAACACCGGGGAGCTGTTTTTT,CSAGRTSPNTGELFF
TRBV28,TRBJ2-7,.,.,TGTGCCAGCAGGTTGACAGCCGATAGCTCCTACGAGCAGTACTTC,CASRLTADSSYEQYF
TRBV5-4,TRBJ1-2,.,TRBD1,TGTGCCAGCAGCGCATACAGGGGGCTGGGTGGCTACACCTTC,CASSAYRGLGGYTF
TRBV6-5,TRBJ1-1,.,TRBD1,TGTGCCAGCAGTCCAAGGACAGGGAACACTGAAGCTTTCTTT,CASSPRTGNTEAFF
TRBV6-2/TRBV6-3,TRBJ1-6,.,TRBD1,TGTGCCAGCAGTTCGTATGGACAGGGAGATAATTCACCCCTCCACTTT,CASSSYGQGDNSPLHF
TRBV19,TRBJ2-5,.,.,TGTGCCAGTAGTATAAAAGAGACCCAGTACTTC,CASSIKETQYF
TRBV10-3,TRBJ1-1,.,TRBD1,TGTGCCATCAGTGACAGGACAGGGGGCGATGAAGCTTTCTTT,CAISDRTGGDEAFF
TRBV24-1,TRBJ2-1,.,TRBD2,TGTGCCACCAGTAGGACTAGCGGGAGGGCGGACAATGAGCAGTTCTTC,CATSRTSGRADNEQFF
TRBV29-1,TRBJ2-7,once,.,TGCAGCGCGCTTGAGGGTAATCTTCCCGAGCAGTACTTC,CSALEGNLPEQYF
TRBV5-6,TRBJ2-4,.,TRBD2,TGTGCCAGCAGCCCCTGGGAGGGGTTGGGGAAAAACATTCAGTACTTC,CASSPWEGLGKNIQYF
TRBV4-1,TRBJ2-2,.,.,TGCGCCAGCAGCCAAGATGGCGGGCGCAACACCGGGGAGCTGTTTTTT,CASSQDGGRNTGELFF
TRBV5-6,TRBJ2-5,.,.,TGTGCCAGCAGCGTACTCTCCGTGGGACGGGCAGAGACCCAGTACTTC,CASSVLSVGRAETQYF
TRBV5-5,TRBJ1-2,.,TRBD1,TGTGCCAGCAGCTATCCCGGGACAGGGTGGGGAGGCTACACCTTC,CASSYPGTGWGGYTF
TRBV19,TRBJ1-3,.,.,TGTGCCAGTAGTGATTCACGCTCTGGAAACACCATATATTTT,CASSDSRSGNTIYF
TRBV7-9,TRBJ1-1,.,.,TGTGCCAGCAACATGCCGGGGGGCGCAGAGACTGAAGCTTTCTTT,CASNMPGGAETEAFF
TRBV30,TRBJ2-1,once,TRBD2,TGTGCCTGGAGGTCCGGACTAGCGGGGCTTGAGCAGTTCTTC,CAWRSGLAGLEQFF
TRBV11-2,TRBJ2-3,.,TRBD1,TGTGCCAGCAGCTTTAGGACAGGGATCACAGATACGCAGTATTTT,CASSFRTGITDTQYF
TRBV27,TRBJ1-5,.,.,TGTGCCAGCAGTTTAATTGGCAGGGACAATCAGCCCCAGCATTTT,CASSLIGRDNQPQHF
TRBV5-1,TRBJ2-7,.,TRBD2,TGCGCCAGCAGTTCGGGACTAGCGGGAAATTGGGAGCAGTACTTC,CASSSGLAGNWEQYF